These T cell receptor beta chains were read from a single sample in a study of control samples from healthy donors and cancer patients. The data were produced by immunoSEQ multiplex PCR, yet TCRdb's version contains in-frame clones alone and is incomplete. Of around 140,000 clones detected, roughly 92% appear once; the ten largest clones hold roughly 6%. The sample consisted of blood. These receptors all stem from a man aged 18 to 29 in good health. The CDR3 runs from the conserved cysteine through the conserved F or W. D genes are given only for firm matches. Size values are once, few and many counts, or a class for expanded clones, and some rows have none.

J gene: TRBJ2-3; V gene: TRBV28; clone size: once; D gene: TRBD2; CDR3 protein: CASSQIAGVRADTQYF; CDR3 DNA: TGTGCCAGCAGTCAGATAGCGGGGGTCCGCGCAGATACGCAGTATTTT
J gene: TRBJ2-5; V gene: TRBV9; clone size: .; D gene: .; CDR3 protein: CASSVGRGQETQYF; CDR3 DNA: TGTGCCAGCAGCGTAGGCAGGGGCCAAGAGACCCAGTACTTC
J gene: TRBJ2-7; V gene: TRBV7-9; clone size: .; D gene: .; CDR3 protein: CASSNLRGPDEQYF; CDR3 DNA: TGTGCCAGCAGCAACCTCAGGGGACCCGACGAGCAGTACTTC
J gene: TRBJ1-1; V gene: TRBV9; clone size: .; D gene: .; CDR3 protein: CASSAEQENTEAFF; CDR3 DNA: TGTGCCAGCAGCGCGGAACAGGAGAACACTGAAGCTTTCTTT
J gene: TRBJ1-5; V gene: TRBV19; clone size: .; D gene: .; CDR3 protein: CASSPWTDSNQPQHF; CDR3 DNA: TGTGCCAGTAGTCCCTGGACAGATAGCAATCAGCCCCAGCATTTT
J gene: TRBJ2-7; V gene: TRBV2; clone size: .; D gene: TRBD2; CDR3 protein: CASSVQPRGAGVTYEQYF; CDR3 DNA: TGTGCCAGCAGTGTCCAACCTCGAGGAGCGGGGGTAACCTACGAGCAGTACTTC
J gene: TRBJ2-3; V gene: TRBV11-3; clone size: .; D gene: .; CDR3 protein: CASSLGGADTQYF; CDR3 DNA: TGTGCCAGCAGCTTAGGGGGCGCAGATACGCAGTATTTT
J gene: TRBJ2-1; V gene: TRBV29-1; clone size: .; D gene: TRBD1; CDR3 protein: CSVEWRDRGYNEQFF; CDR3 DNA: TGCAGCGTTGAATGGCGGGACAGGGGCTACAATGAGCAGTTCTTC
J gene: TRBJ1-4; V gene: TRBV19; clone size: .; D gene: TRBD1; CDR3 protein: CASSISRGRGEKLFF; CDR3 DNA: TGTGCCAGTAGTATCTCCAGGGGGCGAGGGGAAAAACTGTTTTTT
J gene: TRBJ1-1; V gene: TRBV28; clone size: once; D gene: .; CDR3 protein: CASSFYRAHTEAFF; CDR3 DNA: TGTGCCAGCAGTTTTTACAGGGCCCACACTGAAGCTTTCTTT
J gene: TRBJ1-3; V gene: TRBV2; clone size: .; D gene: .; CDR3 protein: CASRDGRLTGPFSGNTIYF; CDR3 DNA: TGTGCCAGCAGAGATGGGCGCCTAACAGGTCCTTTCTCTGGAAACACCATATATTTT
J gene: TRBJ1-2; V gene: TRBV10-3; clone size: .; D gene: .; CDR3 protein: CAISDGQYGYTF; CDR3 DNA: TGTGCCATCAGTGACGGGCAGTATGGCTACACCTTC
J gene: TRBJ2-7; V gene: TRBV2; clone size: .; D gene: .; CDR3 protein: CASARESAYEQYF; CDR3 DNA: TGTGCCAGTGCGCGGGAATCCGCCTACGAGCAGTACTTC
J gene: TRBJ2-5; V gene: TRBV4-1; clone size: .; D gene: .; CDR3 protein: CASSQKGGAGETQYF; CDR3 DNA: TGCGCCAGCAGCCAAAAAGGGGGAGCTGGGGAGACCCAGTACTTC
J gene: TRBJ2-1; V gene: TRBV5-4; clone size: once; D gene: .; CDR3 protein: CASSQTANEQFF; CDR3 DNA: TGTGCCAGCAGCCAGACGGCTAATGAGCAGTTCTTC
J gene: TRBJ2-3; V gene: TRBV2; clone size: few; D gene: TRBD2; CDR3 protein: CASSGGTSGADTQYF; CDR3 DNA: TGTGCCAGCAGTGGGGGGACTAGCGGGGCAGATACGCAGTATTTT
J gene: TRBJ1-5; V gene: TRBV10-1; clone size: .; D gene: .; CDR3 protein: CASSDVGGQPQHF; CDR3 DNA: TGCGCCAGCAGTGATGTAGGGGGTCAGCCCCAGCATTTT
J gene: TRBJ2-1; V gene: TRBV20-1; clone size: .; D gene: .; CDR3 protein: CSALGPTQFF; CDR3 DNA: TGCAGTGCTTTAGGGCCGACGCAGTTCTTC
J gene: TRBJ1-2; V gene: TRBV12-3/TRBV12-4; clone size: .; D gene: .; CDR3 protein: CASSSAANYGYTF; CDR3 DNA: TGTGCCAGCAGCTCCGCGGCTAACTATGGCTACACCTTC
J gene: TRBJ1-2; V gene: TRBV28; clone size: .; D gene: .; CDR3 protein: CASYGGVYGYTF; CDR3 DNA: TGTGCCAGCTACGGGGGGGTCTATGGCTACACCTTC
J gene: TRBJ1-2; V gene: TRBV16; clone size: few; D gene: .; CDR3 protein: CASSLQGSDGYTF; CDR3 DNA: TGTGCCAGCAGCCTACAGGGATCGGATGGCTACACCTTC
J gene: TRBJ2-3; V gene: TRBV19; clone size: few; D gene: TRBD2; CDR3 protein: CASSRTASGGMDTQYF; CDR3 DNA: TGTGCCAGTAGTAGAACAGCTAGCGGGGGGATGGATACGCAGTATTTT
J gene: TRBJ2-7; V gene: TRBV4-1; clone size: .; D gene: .; CDR3 protein: CASSQDRLSYEQYF; CDR3 DNA: TGCGCCAGCAGCCAAGACAGGTTATCCTACGAGCAGTACTTC
J gene: TRBJ1-4; V gene: TRBV3-1/TRBV3-2; clone size: .; D gene: TRBD1; CDR3 protein: CASSRLGQGRGLFF; CDR3 DNA: TGTGCCAGCAGCCGCTTAGGACAGGGTCGCGGACTGTTTTTT
J gene: TRBJ2-7; V gene: TRBV7-9; clone size: .; D gene: .; CDR3 protein: CASSLVANYEQYF; CDR3 DNA: TGTGCCAGCAGCTTAGTAGCCAACTACGAGCAGTACTTC
J gene: TRBJ1-1; V gene: TRBV6-2/TRBV6-3; clone size: .; D gene: .; CDR3 protein: CASSPPPPGASTEAFF; CDR3 DNA: TGTGCCAGCAGCCCTCCCCCCCCGGGGGCGAGCACTGAAGCTTTCTTT
J gene: TRBJ2-7; V gene: TRBV19; clone size: .; D gene: TRBD1; CDR3 protein: CASSIWSGTGNEQYF; CDR3 DNA: TGTGCCAGTAGTATCTGGTCCGGGACAGGCAACGAGCAGTACTTC
J gene: TRBJ2-5; V gene: TRBV5-4; clone size: .; D gene: .; CDR3 protein: CASSLGLQETQYF; CDR3 DNA: TGTGCCAGCAGCTTGGGGCTCCAAGAGACCCAGTACTTC
J gene: TRBJ1-3; V gene: TRBV5-4; clone size: .; D gene: .; CDR3 protein: CASSLEADSGNTIYF; CDR3 DNA: TGTGCCAGCAGCTTGGAGGCAGACTCTGGAAACACCATATATTTT
J gene: TRBJ1-5; V gene: TRBV6-4; clone size: .; D gene: .; CDR3 protein: CASSANFGTNQPQHF; CDR3 DNA: TGTGCCAGCAGTGCTAACTTCGGAACCAATCAGCCCCAGCATTTT
J gene: TRBJ1-4; V gene: TRBV6-5; clone size: .; D gene: .; CDR3 protein: CASSYQGYTNEKLFF; CDR3 DNA: TGTGCCAGCAGTTACCAGGGGTATACTAATGAAAAACTGTTTTTT
J gene: TRBJ2-3; V gene: TRBV4-2; clone size: .; D gene: .; CDR3 protein: CASSQERSTDTQYF; CDR3 DNA: TGTGCCAGCAGCCAAGAGCGGAGCACAGATACGCAGTATTTT
J gene: TRBJ1-2; V gene: TRBV29-1; clone size: .; D gene: TRBD1; CDR3 protein: CSVVGQDLTNGYTF; CDR3 DNA: TGCAGCGTTGTGGGACAGGATCTAACTAATGGCTACACCTTC
J gene: TRBJ1-1; V gene: TRBV19; clone size: .; D gene: TRBD1; CDR3 protein: CASSITAGQAAFF; CDR3 DNA: TGTGCCAGTAGTATTACGGCCGGACAGGCAGCTTTCTTT
J gene: TRBJ2-7; V gene: TRBV7-3; clone size: .; D gene: .; CDR3 protein: CASSPSYEQYF; CDR3 DNA: TGTGCCAGCAGCCCCTCCTACGAGCAGTACTTC
J gene: TRBJ1-2; V gene: TRBV9; clone size: .; D gene: .; CDR3 protein: CASSTQPGHNYGYTF; CDR3 DNA: TGTGCCAGCAGCACCCAACCGGGACACAACTATGGCTACACCTTC
J gene: TRBJ1-5; V gene: TRBV6-2/TRBV6-3; clone size: .; D gene: .; CDR3 protein: CASSDPSGDNRPQHF; CDR3 DNA: TGTGCCAGCAGCGACCCCTCAGGGGACAATCGGCCCCAGCATTTT
J gene: TRBJ2-2; V gene: TRBV7-9; clone size: .; D gene: .; CDR3 protein: CASSLPNTNTGELFF; CDR3 DNA: TGTGCCAGCAGCTTACCAAATACGAACACCGGGGAGCTGTTTTTT
J gene: TRBJ1-4; V gene: TRBV3-1/TRBV3-2; clone size: .; D gene: .; CDR3 protein: CASSQAGDGGNEKLFF; CDR3 DNA: TGTGCCAGCAGCCAAGCTGGAGATGGGGGAAATGAAAAACTGTTTTTT
J gene: TRBJ1-1; V gene: TRBV28; clone size: .; D gene: .; CDR3 protein: CASSSVGVNTEAFF; CDR3 DNA: TGTGCCAGCAGTTCTGTAGGGGTGAACACTGAAGCTTTCTTT
J gene: TRBJ1-2; V gene: TRBV28; clone size: once; D gene: .; CDR3 protein: CASSLSGTGVYGYTF; CDR3 DNA: TGTGCCAGCAGTTTATCAGGGACGGGCGTCTATGGCTACACCTTC
J gene: TRBJ1-6; V gene: TRBV10-3; clone size: .; D gene: .; CDR3 protein: CAISEIGPPDALHF; CDR3 DNA: TGTGCCATCAGTGAGATAGGCCCTCCGGATGCCCTCCACTTT
J gene: TRBJ2-1; V gene: TRBV10-1; clone size: .; D gene: TRBD2; CDR3 protein: CASSFTSGGYNEQFF; CDR3 DNA: TGCGCCAGCAGCTTTACTAGCGGGGGGTACAATGAGCAGTTCTTC
J gene: TRBJ2-4; V gene: TRBV5-1; clone size: .; D gene: .; CDR3 protein: CASSWGAQGGANIQYF; CDR3 DNA: TGCGCCAGCAGCTGGGGAGCACAGGGAGGGGCAAACATTCAGTACTTC
J gene: TRBJ2-3; V gene: TRBV30; clone size: once; D gene: .; CDR3 protein: CAWSVGPPITDTQYF; CDR3 DNA: TGTGCCTGGAGTGTAGGCCCACCTATCACAGATACGCAGTATTTT
J gene: TRBJ1-3; V gene: TRBV19; clone size: .; D gene: .; CDR3 protein: CASQDSSGNTIYF; CDR3 DNA: TGTGCCAGTCAGGACAGCTCTGGAAACACCATATATTTT
J gene: TRBJ1-2; V gene: TRBV2; clone size: .; D gene: TRBD1; CDR3 protein: CAGQGEMDGYTF; CDR3 DNA: TGTGCCGGACAGGGGGAGATGGATGGCTACACCTTC
J gene: TRBJ1-1; V gene: TRBV5-1; clone size: .; D gene: .; CDR3 protein: CASSLRPGTEAFF; CDR3 DNA: TGCGCCAGCAGCTTGCGCCCGGGAACTGAAGCTTTCTTT
J gene: TRBJ1-6; V gene: TRBV7-9; clone size: .; D gene: TRBD1; CDR3 protein: CASSGDRGIPNSPLHF; CDR3 DNA: TGTGCCAGCAGCGGAGACAGGGGGATCCCCAATTCACCCCTCCACTTT
J gene: TRBJ1-1; V gene: TRBV7-6; clone size: .; D gene: .; CDR3 protein: CASSPHSGDGEAFF; CDR3 DNA: TGTGCCAGCAGCCCTCATTCGGGGGATGGTGAAGCTTTCTTT
J gene: TRBJ2-3; V gene: TRBV6-5; clone size: .; D gene: TRBD1; CDR3 protein: CASTGTGGPDTQYF; CDR3 DNA: TGTGCCAGCACAGGGACAGGGGGGCCAGATACGCAGTATTTT
J gene: TRBJ2-1; V gene: TRBV5-4; clone size: .; D gene: .; CDR3 protein: CASSVRDEALNEQFF; CDR3 DNA: TGTGCCAGCAGCGTCCGGGACGAGGCCCTCAATGAGCAGTTCTTC
J gene: TRBJ2-7; V gene: TRBV28; clone size: .; D gene: .; CDR3 protein: CASSPVDGTYEQYF; CDR3 DNA: TGTGCCAGCAGTCCAGTAGACGGAACCTACGAGCAGTACTTC
J gene: TRBJ1-2; V gene: TRBV10-3; clone size: .; D gene: .; CDR3 protein: CAIRGGQFAANYGYTF; CDR3 DNA: TGTGCCATCAGGGGGGGTCAATTTGCCGCTAACTATGGCTACACCTTC
J gene: TRBJ2-3; V gene: TRBV6-1; clone size: .; D gene: TRBD2; CDR3 protein: CASSEGLAGVDTQYF; CDR3 DNA: TGTGCCAGCAGTGAAGGACTAGCGGGGGTGGATACGCAGTATTTT